This entry lists 9 T cell receptor beta chains sequenced from one sample in a study of CD8 T cells in ankylosing spondylitis. Each CDR3 protein is one row after TCRdb ran MiXCR on the 5' RACE reads. The table has 50,000 to 70,000 distinct CDR3 sequences, approximately 5.7% seen once; the top ten hold 5%. Sequenced input: synovial fluid, either unsorted or a sorted T cell fraction (not recorded which). The source is a male donor with ankylosing spondylitis.

There are a few counts of this clonotype. The V call is TRBV28, the J call TRBJ1-2; D not resolved. Germline V gives CDR1 MDHEN, CDR2 SYDVKM. CDR3 length: 13 amino acids. V was trimmed by 5 bases and J by 2 bases, leaving 9 bases between them. CDR3 sequence (DNA): TGTGCCAGCAGTGAGGGATTCAACTATGGCTACACCTTC. Translating gives CASSEGFNYGYTF.

In this sample, this clonotype turned up many times. This rearrangement joins TRBV20-1 to TRBJ2-1, with D possibly being TRBD2 (6 bases). Trimming removed 0 bases from V and 5 bases from J, with 14 bases in between. CDR1 is DFQATT and CDR2 is SNEGSKA in the germline V gene (reference sequence). This CDR3 spans 15 amino acids. The CDR3 region has the DNA TGCAGTGCTAGAGATCTGACTAGTGGCCACAATGAGCAGTTCTTC. This encodes CSARDLTSGHNEQFF.

This clonotype was recorded many times. The chain carries TRBV18 and TRBJ2-2; TRBD2 is a possible D gene (6 bases). V was clipped by 2 bases and J by 3 bases, with 10 bases between them. The CDR3 runs 15 residues. Germline values: CDR1 KGHSH, CDR2 LQKENI. CDR3 loop: CASSPSREHTGELFF. CDR3 in DNA: TGTGCCAGCTCACCATCCCGGGAGCACACCGGGGAGCTGTTTTTT.

This clonotype was seen repeatedly, ten times or more. The V and J genes are TRBV7-2 and TRBJ2-7, with a possible D match to TRBD2 (5 bases). Between the trimmed V and J ends, which lost 2 bases and 6 bases, there was a span of 17 bases. This CDR3 contains 15 residues. The germline CDR1 and CDR2 sequences are SGHTA and FQGNSA. CDR3 bases: TGTGCCAGCAGCTTATTGACCGGGAAATGGGGCGAGCAGTACTTC. Its protein product is CASSLLTGKWGEQYF.

Only a few counts were recorded for this clonotype. The J gene is TRBJ2-3, the V gene TRBV7-3, with TRBD1 as a possible D gene (6 bases). V was pared by 2 bases and J by 1 base, with 16 bases between. Germline lookup yields CDR1 SGHTA and CDR2 FQGTGA. This CDR3 has 17 residues. The CDR3 loop is CASSLGGPTKGTDTQYF. In DNA, the CDR3 is TGTGCCAGCAGCTTAGGGGGCCCCACTAAGGGCACAGATACGCAGTATTTT.

At least ten counts were recorded for this clonotype. The chain combines TRBV6-2 or TRBV6-3 with TRBJ2-5, with 7 bases matching TRBD1. V trimming: 5 bases; J trimming: 5 bases; junction bases outside the gene matches: 14. Germline V gene data show CDR1 as MNHEY and CDR2 as SVGEGT. The CDR3 contains 16 residues. CDR3 bases: TGTGCCAGCAGTCTAGGGGGCGCCGCCAGAGGGGAGACCCAGTACTTC. Protein product: CASSLGGAARGETQYF.

To note about this clonotype: This clone may be a read error of a much larger clone one base away. The gene calls are TRBV12-3 or TRBV12-4 and TRBJ1-1; no firm D call. Trimming cost V 0 bases and J 6 bases, with 8 bases left between them. This CDR3 is built from 13 residues. CDR3 sequence: CASSLARRSEAFF. CDR3 bases: TGTGCCAGCAGTTTAGCGCGAAGGTCTGAAGCTTTCTTT.

This clonotype was recorded a few times. The V gene is TRBV5-1, the J gene TRBJ2-3, with TRBD1 identical over 10 bases. J lost 5 bases, V lost 4 bases, and 10 bases had no gene match. The CDR3 is made up of 16 amino acids. The germline V gene encodes CDR1 SGHRS and CDR2 YFSETQ. The CDR3 loop is CASSRVGTGALDTQYF. The CDR3 nucleotides are TGCGCCAGCAGCCGAGTTGGGACAGGGGCTTTAGATACGCAGTATTTT.

Judged by abundance, this clonotype is medium-sized. This rearrangement joins TRBV7-8 to TRBJ2-6; 7 bases line up with TRBD1. V shed 6 bases and J 1 base; nucleotides not matched to a gene: 12. The V gene's germline CDR1 is SGHVS and CDR2 FQNEAQ. This CDR3 region has 18 residues. CDR3 region: CASRRTGVRLSGANVLTF. In DNA form, the CDR3 reads TGTGCCAGCAGGCGTACAGGGGTCAGGTTATCTGGGGCCAACGTCCTGACTTTC.